Listed below are T cell receptor beta chains from one sample, sequenced in a study of OX40 agonist ivuxolimab in advanced cancers. TCRdb's copy holds only in-frame clones and misses some; the assay was immunoSEQ multiplex PCR. The data show around 60,000 clones, with 80% to 95% seen just once and around a quarter held by the top ten. The sequencing here drew on CD4+ or CD8+ T cells sorted from blood, taken in a trial of the OX40 agonist ivuxolimab. The receptors here all came from an adult with an advanced solid tumor such as melanoma, head and neck, liver or kidney cancer. Both conserved end residues are part of each CDR3. D genes are given only for firm matches. Size is omitted from some rows. Given values are once, few, many or a class for expanded clones.

NA	TRBV4-1	TRBJ2-7	TRBD2	TGCGCCAGCAGCCAATCCCCCGGGACTAGCTTCTACGAGCAGTACTTC	CASSQSPGTSFYEQYF
NA	TRBV19	TRBJ2-1	NA	TGTGCCAGTACGATTGGGTACAATGAGCAGTTCTTC	CASTIGYNEQFF
NA	TRBV7-8	TRBJ2-5	NA	TGTGCCAGCAGCTTAGGACTAGGGGGAGAGACCCAGTACTTC	CASSLGLGGETQYF
few	TRBV28	TRBJ1-1	NA	TGTGCCAGCATATACACTATGGGAACTGAAGCTTTCTTT	CASIYTMGTEAFF
NA	TRBV29-1	TRBJ2-2	TRBD1	TGCAGCGTTGAGGGACAGGGGATGACCGGGGAGCTGTTTTTT	CSVEGQGMTGELFF
NA	TRBV19	TRBJ1-1	TRBD1	TGTGCCAACAACAGGGGACCCCCCAAAGGCACTGAAGCTTTCTTT	CANNRGPPKGTEAFF
NA	TRBV19	TRBJ2-3	TRBD2	TGTGCCAGTTCGATAGCGGGAGATGCTGATACGCAGTATTTT	CASSIAGDADTQYF
few	TRBV4-1	TRBJ2-7	NA	TGCGCCAGCAGCCAAGTTGGAGGGTACGAGCAGTACTTC	CASSQVGGYEQYF
NA	TRBV6-5	TRBJ2-7	NA	TGTGCCAGCAGTCCCCTCACCTCCTACGAGCAGTACTTC	CASSPLTSYEQYF
once	TRBV7-2	TRBJ2-4	TRBD2	TGTGCCAGCAGCTTGACGGGAGAAGGGGAGGGAAACATTCAGTACTTC	CASSLTGEGEGNIQYF
NA	TRBV5-1	TRBJ2-1	NA	TGCGCCAGCAGCAGCGATGTAGCGGCCCTAGAGCAGTTCTTC	CASSSDVAALEQFF
once	TRBV6-1	TRBJ1-2	NA	NA	CASSTSRASNYGYTF
few	TRBV19	TRBJ1-1	NA	TGTGCCAGTAGTATGGCTGTAAACACTGAAGCTTTCTTT	CASSMAVNTEAFF
NA	TRBV4-1	TRBJ1-1	NA	TGCGCCAGCAGCCAAGATCAGGGGATCCTCACTGAAGCTTTCTTT	CASSQDQGILTEAFF
NA	TRBV27	TRBJ2-5	NA	TGTGCCAGCAGTTACCAGGGCTCTGGGAAGACCCAGTACTTC	CASSYQGSGKTQYF
NA	TRBV9	TRBJ2-5	NA	TGTGCCAGCAGCGTAGCAGGACGGGACCAAGAGACCCAGTACTTC	CASSVAGRDQETQYF